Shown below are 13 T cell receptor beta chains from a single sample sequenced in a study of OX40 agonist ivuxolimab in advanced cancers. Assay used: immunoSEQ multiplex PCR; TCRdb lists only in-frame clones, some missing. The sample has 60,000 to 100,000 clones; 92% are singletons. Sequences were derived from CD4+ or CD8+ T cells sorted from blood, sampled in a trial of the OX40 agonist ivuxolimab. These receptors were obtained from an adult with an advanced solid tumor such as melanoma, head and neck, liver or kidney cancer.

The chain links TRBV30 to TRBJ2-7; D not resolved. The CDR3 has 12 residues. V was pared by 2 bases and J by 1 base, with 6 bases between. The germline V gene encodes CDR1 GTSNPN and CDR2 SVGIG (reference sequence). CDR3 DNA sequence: TGTGCCTGGAGTCCTGTTTCCTACGAGCAGTACTTC. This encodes CAWSPVSYEQYF.

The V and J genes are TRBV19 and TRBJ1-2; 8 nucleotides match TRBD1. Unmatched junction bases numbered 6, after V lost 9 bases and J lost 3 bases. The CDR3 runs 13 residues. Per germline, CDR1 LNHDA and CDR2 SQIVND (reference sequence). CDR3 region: CASSGGAYYGYTF. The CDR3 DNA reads TGTGCCAGCTCAGGGGGCGCCTACTATGGCTACACCTTC.

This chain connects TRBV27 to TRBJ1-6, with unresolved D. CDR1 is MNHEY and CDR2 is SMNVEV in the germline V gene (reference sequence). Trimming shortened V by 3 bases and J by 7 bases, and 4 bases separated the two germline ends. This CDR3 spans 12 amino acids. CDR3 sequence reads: CASSLQNSPLHF. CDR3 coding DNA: TGTGCCAGCAGTTTGCAGAATTCACCCCTCCACTTT.

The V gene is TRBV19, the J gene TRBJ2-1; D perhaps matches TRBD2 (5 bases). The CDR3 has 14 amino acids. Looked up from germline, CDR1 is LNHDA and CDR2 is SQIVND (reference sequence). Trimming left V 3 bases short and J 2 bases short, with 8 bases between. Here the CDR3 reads CASSIGVAYNEQFF. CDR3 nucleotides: TGTGCCAGTAGTATCGGGGTCGCCTACAATGAGCAGTTCTTC.

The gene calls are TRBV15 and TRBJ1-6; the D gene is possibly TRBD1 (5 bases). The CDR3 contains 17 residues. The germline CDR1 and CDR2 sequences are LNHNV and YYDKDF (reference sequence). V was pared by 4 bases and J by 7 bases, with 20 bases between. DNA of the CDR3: TGTGCCACCAGCAACCCCCCGGGAGGGGCAGGGAATTCACCCCTCCACTTT. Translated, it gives CATSNPPGGAGNSPLHF.

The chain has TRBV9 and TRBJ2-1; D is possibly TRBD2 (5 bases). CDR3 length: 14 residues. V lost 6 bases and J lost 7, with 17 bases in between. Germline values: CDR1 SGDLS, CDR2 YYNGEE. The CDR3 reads CASTRPEGGNEQFF. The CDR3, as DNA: TGTGCCAGCACCCGACCCGAGGGCGGGAATGAGCAGTTCTTC.

The CDR3 coding sequence is TGTGCCAGCAGCGTTGTAAAGAATAGCAATCAGCCCCAGCATTTT. Translating gives CASSVVKNSNQPQHF. The V gene is TRBV9, the J gene TRBJ1-5, with unresolved D. V lost 2 bases to trimming and J lost 0 bases, with 9 bases between them. There are 15 residues in the CDR3. The germline CDR1 and CDR2 sequences are SGDLS and YYNGEE.

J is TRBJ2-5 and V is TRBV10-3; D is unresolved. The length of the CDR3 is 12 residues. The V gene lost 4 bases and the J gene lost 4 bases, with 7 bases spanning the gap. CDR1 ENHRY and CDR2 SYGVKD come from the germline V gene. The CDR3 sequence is CAISAVGETQYF. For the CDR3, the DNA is TGTGCCATCAGTGCAGTGGGAGAGACCCAGTACTTC.

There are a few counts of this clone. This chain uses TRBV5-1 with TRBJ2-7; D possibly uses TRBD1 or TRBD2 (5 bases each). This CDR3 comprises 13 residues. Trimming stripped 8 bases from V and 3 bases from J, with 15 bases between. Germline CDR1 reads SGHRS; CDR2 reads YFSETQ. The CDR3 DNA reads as TGCGCCAGTCGGGTGGGACCCCGCTACGAGCAGTACTTC. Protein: CASRVGPRYEQYF.

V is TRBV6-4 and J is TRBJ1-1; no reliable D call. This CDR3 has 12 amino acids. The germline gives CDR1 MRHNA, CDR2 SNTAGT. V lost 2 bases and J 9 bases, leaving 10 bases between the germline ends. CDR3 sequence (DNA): TGTGCCAGCAGTGACGCCCGGGAAAAAGCTTTCTTT. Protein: CASSDAREKAFF.

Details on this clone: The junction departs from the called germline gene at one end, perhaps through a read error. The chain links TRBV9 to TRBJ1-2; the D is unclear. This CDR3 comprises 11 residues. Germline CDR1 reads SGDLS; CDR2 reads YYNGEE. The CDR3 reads CASSEGNGYTF. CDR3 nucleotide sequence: TGTGCCAGCAGCGAGGGAAATGGTTACACCTTC.

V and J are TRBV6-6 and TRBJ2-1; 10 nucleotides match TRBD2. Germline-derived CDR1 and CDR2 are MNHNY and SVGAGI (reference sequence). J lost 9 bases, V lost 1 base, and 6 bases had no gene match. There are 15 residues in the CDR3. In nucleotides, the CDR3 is TGTGCCAGCAGTTACTTCCTAGCGGGGGAGGTTGAGCAGTTCTTC. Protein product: CASSYFLAGEVEQFF.

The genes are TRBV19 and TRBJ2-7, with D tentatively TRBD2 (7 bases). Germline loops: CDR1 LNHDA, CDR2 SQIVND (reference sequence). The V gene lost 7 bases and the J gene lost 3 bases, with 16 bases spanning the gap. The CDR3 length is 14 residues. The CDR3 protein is CASTPKGGYYEQYF. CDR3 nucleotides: TGTGCCAGTACCCCAAAGGGGGGGTACTACGAGCAGTACTTC.